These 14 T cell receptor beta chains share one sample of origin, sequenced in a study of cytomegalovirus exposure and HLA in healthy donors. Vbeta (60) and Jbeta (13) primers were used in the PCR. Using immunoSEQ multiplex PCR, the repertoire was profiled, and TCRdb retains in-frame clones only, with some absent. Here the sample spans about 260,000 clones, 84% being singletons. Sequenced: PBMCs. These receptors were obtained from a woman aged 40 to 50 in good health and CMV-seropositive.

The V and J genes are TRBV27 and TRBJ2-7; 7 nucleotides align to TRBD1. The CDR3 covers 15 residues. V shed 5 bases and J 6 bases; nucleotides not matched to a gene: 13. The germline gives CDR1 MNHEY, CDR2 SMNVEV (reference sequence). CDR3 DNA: TGTGCCAGCAGTCCCTCCCGGGACAGACCTACCGAGCAGTACTTC. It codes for CASSPSRDRPTEQYF.

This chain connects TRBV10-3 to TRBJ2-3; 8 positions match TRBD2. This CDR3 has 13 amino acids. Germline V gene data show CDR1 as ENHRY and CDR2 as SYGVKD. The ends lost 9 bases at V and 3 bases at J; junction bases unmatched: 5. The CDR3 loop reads CAIAGEATDTQYF. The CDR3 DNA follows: TGTGCCATAGCGGGAGAAGCGACAGATACGCAGTATTTT.

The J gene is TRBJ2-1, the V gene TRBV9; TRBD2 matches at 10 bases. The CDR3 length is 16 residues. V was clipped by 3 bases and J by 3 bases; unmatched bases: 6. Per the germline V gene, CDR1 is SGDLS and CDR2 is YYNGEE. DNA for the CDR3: TGTGCCAGCAGCGCCGCTAGCGGGAGTATCTACAATGAGCAGTTCTTC. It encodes CASSAASGSIYNEQFF.

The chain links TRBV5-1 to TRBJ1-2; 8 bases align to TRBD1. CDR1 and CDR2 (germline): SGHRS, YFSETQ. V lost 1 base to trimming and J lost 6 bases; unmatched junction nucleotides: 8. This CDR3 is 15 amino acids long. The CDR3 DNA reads TGCGCCAGCAGCTTGAGGACAGGGCAGCCTGATGGCTACACCTTC. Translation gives CASSLRTGQPDGYTF.

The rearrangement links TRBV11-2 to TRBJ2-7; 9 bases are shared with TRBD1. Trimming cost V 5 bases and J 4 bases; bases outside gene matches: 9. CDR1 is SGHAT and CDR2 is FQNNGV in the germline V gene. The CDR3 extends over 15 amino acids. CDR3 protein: CASSKEQGALYEQYF. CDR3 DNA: TGTGCCAGCAGCAAAGAACAGGGGGCGCTTTACGAGCAGTACTTC. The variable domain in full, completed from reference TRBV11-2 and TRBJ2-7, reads EAGVAQSPRYKIIEKRQSVAFWCNPISGHATLYWYQQILGQGPKLLIQFQNNGVVDDSQLPKDRFSAERLKGVDSTLKIQPAKLEDSAVYLCASSKEQGALYEQYFGPGTRLTVT.

CDR3 nucleotide sequence: TGTGCCAGCAGCATAAGACAGGGGAATAAGGCTGAAGCTTTCTTT. Encoded protein: CASSIRQGNKAEAFF. This sequence joins TRBV11-3 and TRBJ1-1; TRBD1 aligns across 8 bases. The CDR3 is made up of 15 amino acids. The V gene end was trimmed by 5 bases and the J gene end by 6 bases; junction bases not matched to a gene: 11. Germline values: CDR1 SGHNT, CDR2 YENEEA. Full variable domain (outside the CDR3, taken from reference TRBV11-3 and TRBJ1-1): EAGVVQSPRYKIIEKKQPVAFWCNPISGHNTLYWYLQNLGQGPELLIRYENEEAVDDSQLPKDRFSAERLKGVDSTLKIQPAELGDSAVYLCASSIRQGNKAEAFFGQGTRLTVV.

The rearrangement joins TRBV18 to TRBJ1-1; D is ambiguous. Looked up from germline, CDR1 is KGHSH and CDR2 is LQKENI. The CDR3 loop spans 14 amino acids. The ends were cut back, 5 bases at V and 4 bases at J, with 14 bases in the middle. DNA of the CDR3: TGTGCCAGCTCAGAGGTGGTGATGGGCACTGAAGCTTTCTTT. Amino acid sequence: CASSEVVMGTEAFF. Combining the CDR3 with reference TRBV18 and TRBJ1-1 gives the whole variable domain NAGVMQNPRHLVRRRGQEARLRCSPMKGHSHVYWYRQLPEEGLKFMVYLQKENIIDESGMPKERFSAEFPKEGPSILRIQQVVRGDSAAYFCASSEVVMGTEAFFGQGTRLTVV.

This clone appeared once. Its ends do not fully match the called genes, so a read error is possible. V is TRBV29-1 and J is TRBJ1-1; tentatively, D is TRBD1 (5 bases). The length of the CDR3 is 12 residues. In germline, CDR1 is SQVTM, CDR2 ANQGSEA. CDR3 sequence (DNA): TGCAGCGTTAGGGGTATGAACACTGAAGTTTTCTTT. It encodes CSVRGMNTEVFF.

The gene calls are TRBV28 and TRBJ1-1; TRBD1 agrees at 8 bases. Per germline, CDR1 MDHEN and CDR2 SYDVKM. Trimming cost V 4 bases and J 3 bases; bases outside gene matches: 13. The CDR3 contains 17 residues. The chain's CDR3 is CASSSIPGGVSDTEAFF. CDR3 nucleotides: TGTGCCAGCAGTTCCATTCCAGGGGGCGTTTCGGACACTGAAGCTTTCTTT.

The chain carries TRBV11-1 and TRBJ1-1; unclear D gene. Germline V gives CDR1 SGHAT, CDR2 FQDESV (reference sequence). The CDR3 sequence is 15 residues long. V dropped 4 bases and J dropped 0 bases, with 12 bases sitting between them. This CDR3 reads CASSSTGRVNTEAFF. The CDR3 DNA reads TGTGCCAGCAGCTCGACGGGTCGGGTGAACACTGAAGCTTTCTTT.

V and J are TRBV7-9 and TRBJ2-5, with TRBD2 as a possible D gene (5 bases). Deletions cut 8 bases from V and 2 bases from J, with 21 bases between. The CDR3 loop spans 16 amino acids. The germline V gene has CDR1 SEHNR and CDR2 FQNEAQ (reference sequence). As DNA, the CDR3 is TGTGCCAGCCGGCGGCTAGCAGGCTTGGAACAAGAGACCCAGTACTTC. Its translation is CASRRLAGLEQETQYF.

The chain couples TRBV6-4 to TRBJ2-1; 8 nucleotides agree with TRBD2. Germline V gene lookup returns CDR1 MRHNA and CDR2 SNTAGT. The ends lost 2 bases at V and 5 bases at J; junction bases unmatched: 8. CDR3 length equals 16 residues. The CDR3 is CASSDRAGESNNEQFF. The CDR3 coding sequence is TGTGCCAGCAGTGACCGAGCGGGAGAGAGTAACAATGAGCAGTTCTTC.

The CDR3 bases are TGTGCCATCAGTGAGGGGGGCATAGTAGAGACCCAGTACTTC. Encoded protein: CAISEGGIVETQYF. The genes are TRBV10-3 and TRBJ2-5, with TRBD1 as a possible D gene (6 bases). The CDR3 runs 14 residues. Germline V gene lookup returns CDR1 ENHRY and CDR2 SYGVKD. Trimming shortened V by 2 bases and J by 4 bases, and 11 bases separated the two germline ends.

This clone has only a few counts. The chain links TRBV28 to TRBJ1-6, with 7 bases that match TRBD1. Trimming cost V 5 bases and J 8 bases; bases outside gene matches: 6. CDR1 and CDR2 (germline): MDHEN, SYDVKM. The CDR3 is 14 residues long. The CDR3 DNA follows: TGTGCCAGCAGTCCCCGGGACAGATATTCACCCCTCCACTTT. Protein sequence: CASSPRDRYSPLHF.